Below, 22 T cell receptor beta chains from the same sample are listed, as sequenced in a study of shared clonotypes between healthy human individuals (dated by TCRdb to about 2020). Library creation used the immunoSEQ multiplex PCR assay. The table comes from immuneACCESS by way of TCRdb, which keeps in-frame sequences with V and J called. Part of the clones is missing from these tables; in studies checked, under half for an unresolved V gene and the rest for unknown reasons. This sample holds about 92,000 clones; about 70% were observed only once. The ten most abundant clones make up roughly 50% of the sample. The sample was memory CD8+ T cells sorted from blood. In light of the paper, this sample's cell subset or site label describes: CD45RO+ cells pooled with CCR7-negative TemRA cells. The receptor set was obtained from a man aged 25 to 40 in good health.

V is TRBV9 and J is TRBJ2-3; no clear D. Trimming pared 0 bases from V and 0 bases from J, leaving 14 bases between. CDR1 and CDR2 from the germline V gene are SGDLS and YYNGEE. The CDR3 spans 17 residues. The CDR3 region has the DNA TGTGCCAGCAGCGTAGAAAATCAAAACCCTAGCACAGATACGCAGTATTTT. It translates to CASSVENQNPSTDTQYF.

This chain uses TRBV11-2 with TRBJ2-1; 7 bases align to TRBD2. Germline values: CDR1 SGHAT, CDR2 FQNNGV. V shed 4 bases, J shed 12 bases, and the junction held 12 bases outside the gene matches. This CDR3 comprises 14 residues. DNA for the CDR3: TGTGCCAGCAGCTCCCTAAGGGGAGGGATTTCGCAGTTCTTC. Translating gives CASSSLRGGISQFF.

In regard to this clone: Other DNA sequences within the sample encode an identical CDR3. The J gene is TRBJ1-1, the V gene TRBV29-1; D uncertain. The V and J ends lost 4 bases and 0 bases respectively, with 6 bases between them. The CDR3 runs to 12 residues. Germline V gene sequence: CDR1 SQVTM, CDR2 ANQGSEA. CDR3: CSVAVMNTEAFF. Here the CDR3 DNA reads TGCAGCGTTGCCGTGATGAACACTGAAGCTTTCTTT.

The genes are TRBV28 and TRBJ1-1; D is perhaps TRBD1 (5 bases). The CDR3 has 12 residues. The V end was cut by 8 bases, the J end by 11 bases, with 18 bases between. CDR1 is MDHEN and CDR2 is SYDVKM in the germline V gene. Here the CDR3 reads CASSSPGTTAFF. The CDR3 bases are TGTGCCAGCTCGAGTCCAGGGACTACGGCTTTCTTT.

The chain employs TRBV21-1 and TRBJ2-7. TRBV21-1 is labeled a pseudogene. The CDR3 is 15 residues long. CDR3 sequence reads: CASSNHSQPSYEQYF. CDR3 bases: TGTGCCAGCAGCAATCATAGTCAGCCTTCCTACGAGCAGTACTTC.

The chain links TRBV19 to TRBJ1-4, with unresolved D. Germline V gene lookup returns CDR1 LNHDA and CDR2 SQIVND (reference sequence). V was pared by 6 bases and J by 6 bases, with 5 bases between. This CDR3 is built from 11 residues. The CDR3 sequence: CASREYEKLFF. Written as DNA, the CDR3 is TGTGCCAGTAGAGAGTATGAAAAACTGTTTTTT. The full variable domain, completed using reference TRBV19 and TRBJ1-4, is DGGITQSPKYLFRKEGQNVTLSCEQNLNHDAMYWYRQDPGQGLRLIYYSQIVNDFQKGDIAEGYSVSREKKESFPLTVTSAQKNPTAFYLCASREYEKLFFGSGTQLSVL.

The V and J genes are TRBV15 and TRBJ2-5; 10 bases are a match to TRBD2. The CDR3 is made up of 17 amino acids. CDR1 and CDR2 (germline): LNHNV, YYDKDF (reference sequence). The ends lost 1 base at V and 3 bases at J; junction bases unmatched: 8. This CDR3 is CATSRVGLAGEEETQYF. CDR3 in DNA: TGTGCCACCAGCAGAGTCGGTCTAGCGGGAGAAGAAGAGACCCAGTACTTC.

The genes are TRBV5-8 and TRBJ2-4; 10 bases are a match to TRBD1. The V and J ends lost 4 bases and 2 bases, in that order; junction bases with no gene match: 3. The CDR3 is 15 amino acids. Germline V gives CDR1 SGHTS, CDR2 YDEGEE. The CDR3 DNA sequence: TGTGCCAGCAGCCGACAGGGGGCGACCAAAAACATTCAGTACTTC. Translated, it gives CASSRQGATKNIQYF. Filled out from reference TRBV5-8 and TRBJ2-4, the complete variable domain reads EAGVTQSPTHLIKTRGQQATLRCSPISGHTSVYWYQQALGLGLQFLLWYDEGEERNRGNFPPRFSGRQFPNYSSELNVNALELEDSALYLCASSRQGATKNIQYFGAGTRLSVL.

Here the CDR3 DNA reads TGCGCCAGCAGCCCACGGACTAGCGGGGGGAAAAGCTCACAAGGGCAGTTCTTC. This sequence encodes CASSPRTSGGKSSQGQFF. The V and J genes are TRBV5-1 and TRBJ2-1, with 14 bases matching TRBD2. CDR1 and CDR2 from the germline V gene are SGHRS and YFSETQ. Trimming removed 4 bases from V and 12 bases from J; junction bases left unmatched: 18. The CDR3 contains 18 residues.

This chain links TRBV11-2 with TRBJ2-1; D is unclear. This CDR3 spans 11 amino acids. CDR1 and CDR2 from the germline V gene are SGHAT and FQNNGV. V was clipped by 0 bases and J by 9 bases, with 3 bases between them. The CDR3 bases are TGTGCCAGCAGCTTAGAACTTGAGCAGTTCTTC. Its translation is CASSLELEQFF.

The chain joins TRBV7-9 to TRBJ2-3; 12 bases map to TRBD2. The CDR3 totals 17 residues. Losses at the gene ends were 4 bases for V and 2 bases for J; bases not matched to a gene: 7. The germline V gene has CDR1 SEHNR and CDR2 FQNEAQ (reference sequence). For the CDR3, the DNA is TGTGCCAGCAGCTCCGGACTAGCGGGGACCTCCACAGATACGCAGTATTTT. It specifies CASSSGLAGTSTDTQYF.

The chain is built from TRBV7-9 and TRBJ2-7, with D perhaps assigned TRBD1 or TRBD2 (6 bases each). The CDR3 has 14 residues. Per germline, CDR1 SEHNR and CDR2 FQNEAQ (reference sequence). Trimming left V 5 bases short and J 6 bases short, with 17 bases between. Here the CDR3 DNA reads TGTGCCAGCAGCCAAGATCGTGGGGGGCCCGAGCAGTACTTC. It specifies CASSQDRGGPEQYF.

The rearrangement uses TRBV5-4 and TRBJ2-1; 7 nucleotides line up with TRBD2. Germline V lookup: CDR1 SGHNT, CDR2 YYREEE (reference sequence). The CDR3 is 14 residues long. V was pared by 3 bases and J by 6 bases, with 6 bases of the junction left unmatched. The CDR3 nucleotides are TGTGCCAGCAGCTCTAGCGGAGCTCGCAATGAGCAGTTCTTC. Translating it yields CASSSSGARNEQFF.

This sequence joins TRBV7-2 and TRBJ1-5, with 9 positions matching TRBD1. The CDR3 is made up of 14 amino acids. CDR1 SGHTA and CDR2 FQGNSA come from the germline V gene. The J segment lost 9 bases and the V segment lost 4 bases, leaving 7 bases of the junction unmatched. The CDR3 is CASSYDRGGRPQHF. DNA for the CDR3: TGTGCCAGCAGCTATGACAGGGGGGGACGGCCCCAGCATTTT.

The V gene is TRBV29-1, the J gene TRBJ2-5, with D possibly being TRBD2 (6 bases). V dropped 1 base and J dropped 4 bases, with 10 bases sitting between them. Germline CDR1 SQVTM, CDR2 ANQGSEA. This CDR3 is built from 13 residues. The CDR3 DNA reads as TGCAGCGTTGAAGTGGGAGGAGGAGAGACCCAGTACTTC. It yields the protein CSVEVGGGETQYF. The full variable domain, in which reference TRBV29-1 and TRBJ2-5 provide the parts outside the CDR3, is SAVISQKPSRDICQRGTSLTIQCQVDSQVTMMFWYRQQPGQSLTLIATANQGSEATYESGFVIDKFPISRPNLTFSTLTVSNMSPEDSSIYLCSVEVGGGETQYFGPGTRLLVL.

This clone was picked up one time. The chain uses TRBV15 and TRBJ2-7; D perhaps matches TRBD2 (6 bases). The V gene lost 3 bases and the J gene lost 2 bases, with 11 bases spanning the gap. CDR1 is LNHNV, CDR2 YYDKDF, per germline (reference sequence). This CDR3 region has 14 residues. The CDR3 DNA reads TGTGCCACCAGCAGGGAGGGCAAAACCTACGAGCAGTACTTC. This encodes CATSREGKTYEQYF.

V gene TRBV9 combines with J gene TRBJ1-1; possibly TRBD1 for D (6 bases). CDR1 and CDR2 (germline): SGDLS, YYNGEE. V was cut by 4 bases and J by 6 bases, with 25 bases left in between. This CDR3 is built from 17 residues. The chain's CDR3 is CASSLKGGLGLNAEAFF. The CDR3 DNA follows: TGTGCCAGCAGCCTCAAAGGGGGTTTGGGCCTTAACGCTGAAGCTTTCTTT.

This clone has a handful of counts. This sequence joins TRBV5-1 and TRBJ2-1; D is unresolved. With 0 bases removed from V and 4 bases from J, the gap between germline ends came to 11 bases. This CDR3 is 15 amino acids long. CDR1 is SGHRS, CDR2 YFSETQ, per germline. DNA for the CDR3: TGCGCCAGCAGCTTGGACGGGCGCGGTTACAATGAGCAGTTCTTC. Its translation: CASSLDGRGYNEQFF.

This chain connects TRBV5-1 to TRBJ1-2; the match to TRBD1 covers 9 bases. The CDR3 loop spans 14 amino acids. Germline V lookup: CDR1 SGHRS, CDR2 YFSETQ. With V trimmed by 4 bases and J by 8 bases, 9 bases remained unmatched. CDR3 DNA sequence: TGCGCCAGCAGCATTGGGGACAGGGCCTACGGCTACACCTTC. Protein: CASSIGDRAYGYTF.

Turning to this clone: Being one base from a much bigger clone, this may be a read error. The rearrangement uses TRBV28 and TRBJ1-2; D is possibly TRBD1 (6 bases). Germline loops: CDR1 MDHEN, CDR2 SYDVKM. The length of the CDR3 is 10 residues. V was trimmed by 8 bases and J by 5 bases, leaving 6 bases between them. This chain's CDR3 is CASGQYGYTF. Written as DNA, the CDR3 is TGTGCCAGCGGACAGTATGGCTACACCTTC.

This clone ranks as medium-sized (0.01 to 0.1%). This chain links TRBV7-8 with TRBJ2-1; D is uncertain. The germline CDR1 and CDR2 sequences are SGHVS and FQNEAQ. Trimming shortened V by 6 bases and J by 1 base, and 13 bases separated the two germline ends. The CDR3 consists of 15 residues. In DNA, the CDR3 is TGTGCCAGCAGTTTTGACATACCGTCCTACAATGAGCAGTTCTTC. It specifies CASSFDIPSYNEQFF. Looking up the rest from reference TRBV7-8 and TRBJ2-1 gives the full variable domain: GAGVSQSPRYKVAKRGQDVALRCDPISGHVSLFWYQQALGQGPEFLTYFQNEAQLDKSGLPSDRFFAERPEGSVSTLKIQRTQQEDSAVYLCASSFDIPSYNEQFFGPGTRLTVL.

V is TRBV6-1 and J is TRBJ2-2, with TRBD2 matching 10 bases. Germline CDR1 and CDR2: MNHNS and SASEGT. This CDR3 has 16 amino acids. The J segment lost 5 bases and the V segment lost 4 bases, leaving 7 bases of the junction unmatched. This chain's CDR3 is CASSASGRLLTGELFF. CDR3 sequence (DNA): TGTGCCAGCAGTGCTAGCGGGAGATTATTGACCGGGGAGCTGTTTTTT.